Listed here are 3 T cell receptor beta chains from one sample, sequenced in a study of T cell repertoires in cytomegalovirus infection. One entry per CDR3 protein, called by TCRdb with MiXCR from the reads. The sample contains approximately 1,000,000 distinct CDR3 sequences, around 32% of which appear only once. Their antigens are not known. The sequences come from cultured CD8+ T cells from PBMCs, collected from culture after CMV antigen stimulation. The receptors here all came from a human donor in good health (CMV status not recorded). Some clones in this sample may be carry-over from other donors' samples.

The genes are TRBV7-9 and TRBJ2-3; 12 bases agree with TRBD1. The junction had 10 bases not matched to a gene; V was cut back by 7 bases and J by 5 bases. Germline V gene lookup returns CDR1 SEHNR and CDR2 FQNEAQ (reference sequence). This CDR3 contains 16 residues. The DNA of the CDR3 is TGTGCCAGCACCCAAACGGGGACAGGGGGCCTAGATACGCAGTATTTT. It encodes CASTQTGTGGLDTQYF. The full variable domain, in which reference TRBV7-9 and TRBJ2-3 provide the parts outside the CDR3, is DTGVSQNPRHKITKRGQNVTFRCDPISEHNRLYWYRQTLGQGPEFLTYFQNEAQLEKSRLLSDRFSAERPKGSFSTLEIQRTEQGDSAMYLCASTQTGTGGLDTQYFGPGTRLTVL.

The chain recombines TRBV28 with TRBJ1-2, with 7 nucleotides matching TRBD1. With 5 bases clipped from V and 3 bases from J, the junction kept 6 bases outside the gene matches. In germline, CDR1 is MDHEN, CDR2 SYDVKM. This CDR3 has 14 residues. The CDR3 coding sequence is TGTGCCAGCAGTGAGGGGGCCAGAGACTATGGCTACACCTTC. The encoded protein is CASSEGARDYGYTF.

This clonotype was detected only a few times. The rearrangement uses TRBV5-4 and TRBJ1-1; weak D call: TRBD1 (6 bases). Germline V CDR1 and CDR2: SGHNT, YYREEE (reference sequence). The ends were cut back, 5 bases at V and 6 bases at J, with 23 bases in the middle. The CDR3 length is 16 residues. CDR3 protein: CASSLPGALWGPEAFF. The DNA of the CDR3 is TGTGCCAGCAGTTTACCAGGGGCGCTCTGGGGCCCTGAAGCTTTCTTT.